These T cell receptor beta chains were read from a single sample in a study of blood T cell repertoires in COVID-19. TCRdb keeps only in-frame clones here, not all; method: immunoSEQ multiplex PCR. The sample yields tens of thousands of clones, roughly 89% seen once. The sample taken for sequencing was peripheral blood. These receptors came from a man aged 50 or older with acute or convalescent COVID-19. Each CDR3 is given without its conserved first and last residue.

>TRBV9|13|TRBJ1-5
ASSVGTSSNQPQH
>TRBV9|13|TRBJ2-3
ASSAQGVSTDTQY
>TRBV12-5|16|TRBJ2-3
ASGLVARPGRGTDTQY
>TRBV5-5|11|TRBJ2-5
ASSHRNQETQY
>TRBV7-9|14|TRBJ2-2
ASRPPFRRDTGELF
>TRBV28|9|TRBJ2-7
ASSSAYEQY
>TRBV20-1|11|TRBJ1-6
SASQGGGTPLH
>TRBV7-2|13|TRBJ2-7
ASSLALSGGYEQY
>TRBV4-1|13|TRBJ2-7
ASSQDGGGSYEQY
>TRBV9|14|TRBJ1-5
ASSRTGGGSNQPQH
>TRBV5-6|15|TRBJ1-4
ASSLKGNTGPFEKLF
>TRBV2|9|TRBJ1-2
ASSSGGGYT
>TRBV30|12|TRBJ1-6
AWSGGQYNSPLH
>TRBV9|12|TRBJ2-5
ASSVAGVTETQY
>TRBV7-8|13|TRBJ1-2
ASSLTGGFNYGYT
>TRBV6-1|13|TRBJ2-1
ASSEAWSGVDEQF
>TRBV6-6|13|TRBJ1-6
ASSYSGGIGSPLH
>TRBV24-1|12|TRBJ2-1
ATSETGTYNEQF
>TRBV29-1|14|TRBJ1-2
SVWRGEENQGYGYT
>TRBV6-2/TRBV6-3|17|TRBJ2-3
ASSAPGTGGVGGTDTQY
>TRBV11-2|11|TRBJ2-7
ASSLDGEYEQY
>TRBV25-1|10|TRBJ1-1
ASSDIRAEAF
>TRBV28|10|TRBJ1-4
ASSSPGQGPF
>TRBV6-5|12|TRBJ1-5
ASRLGTGGQPQH
>TRBV9|10|TRBJ2-3
ASSVALDTQY
>TRBV2|10|TRBJ1-5
ASLGQGRPQH
>TRBV24-1|14|TRBJ1-2
ATSDSGQGRPYGYT
>TRBV28|11|TRBJ1-2
ASSPWGLHGYT
>TRBV4-3|16|TRBJ2-1
ASSQGASGVSSYNEQF
>TRBV19|13|TRBJ1-5
ASSRRPHSNQPQH
>TRBV7-2|11|TRBJ1-2
ASSLGTDGGYT
>TRBV28|13|TRBJ1-2
ASSPGQRSNYGYT
>TRBV10-2|10|TRBJ2-1
ATSGSYNEQF
>TRBV19|10|TRBJ2-1
ASSSVYNEQF
>TRBV28|15|TRBJ1-3
ASTGSQQGANGNTIY
>TRBV9|13|TRBJ1-6
ASSPRDNFRGTLH